This TCR beta chain comes out of a study of T cell repertoires in cytomegalovirus infection. A remark on this clonotype: Antigen: not known. This may come from a read error, since a much larger clone is one base off.

The CDR3 is 15 residues long. Germline V CDR1 and CDR2: SGHTA, FQGNSA. TCRdb re-called the reads with MiXCR, one entry per CDR3 protein. In the table there are 310,000 or so distinct CDR3 sequences, around 25% of which are singletons. This clonotype originated in a human donor in good health (CMV status not recorded). Some clones in this sample may be carry-over from other donors' samples. The sample here was cultured PBMCs, taken from culture after CMV antigen stimulation. The V gene is TRBV7-2, the J gene TRBJ2-7; D is unclear. CDR3 in amino acids: CVSSLEVYSSYEQYF. As DNA, the CDR3 is TGTGTCAGCAGCTTAGAGGTATATAGCTCCTACGAGCAGTACTTC.